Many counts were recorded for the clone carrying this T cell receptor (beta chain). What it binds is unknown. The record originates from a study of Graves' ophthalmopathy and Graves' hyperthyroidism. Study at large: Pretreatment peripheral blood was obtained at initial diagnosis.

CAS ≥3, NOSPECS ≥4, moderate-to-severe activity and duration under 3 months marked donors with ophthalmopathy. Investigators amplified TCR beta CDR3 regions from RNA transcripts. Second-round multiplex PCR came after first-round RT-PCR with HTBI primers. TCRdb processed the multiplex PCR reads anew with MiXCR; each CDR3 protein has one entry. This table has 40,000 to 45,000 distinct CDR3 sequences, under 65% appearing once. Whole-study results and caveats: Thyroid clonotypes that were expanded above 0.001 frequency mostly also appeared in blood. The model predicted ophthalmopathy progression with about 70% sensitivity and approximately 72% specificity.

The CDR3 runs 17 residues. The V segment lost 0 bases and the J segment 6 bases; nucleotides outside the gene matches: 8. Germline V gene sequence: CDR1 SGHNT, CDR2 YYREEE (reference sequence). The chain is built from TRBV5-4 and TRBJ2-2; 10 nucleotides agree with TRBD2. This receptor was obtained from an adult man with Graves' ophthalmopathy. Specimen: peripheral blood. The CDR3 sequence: CASSLGSGGLVSGELFF. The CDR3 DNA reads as TGTGCCAGCAGCTTGGGTAGCGGGGGGTTGGTGTCCGGGGAGCTGTTTTTT.